This is a list of T cell receptor beta chains from one sample in a study of shared clonotypes between healthy human individuals. Clones were sequenced by immunoSEQ multiplex PCR, and TCRdb holds only the in-frame ones, with some missing. The repertoire holds approximately 2,200,000 clones, about 92% seen once, with roughly 1.7% in the top ten. Source material: naive CD8+ T cells from PBMCs. All receptors derive from a man aged 18-30 years in good health. Some clones in this sample may be carry-over from other donors' samples. The CDR3 runs from the conserved cysteine through the conserved F or W. Fields, in order: J gene, CDR3 length, V gene, CDR3 protein.

J gene: TRBJ2-2
CDR3 length: 15
V gene: TRBV7-6
CDR3 protein: CASSLLGGLAGELFF

J gene: TRBJ2-7
CDR3 length: 15
V gene: TRBV5-1
CDR3 protein: CASSATGGKSYEQYF

J gene: TRBJ2-3
CDR3 length: 12
V gene: TRBV5-8
CDR3 protein: CASSFTTDTQYF

J gene: TRBJ2-7
CDR3 length: 14
V gene: TRBV11-2
CDR3 protein: CASSVPGTVYEQYF

J gene: TRBJ2-2
CDR3 length: 16
V gene: TRBV9
CDR3 protein: CASSVFSAANTGELFF

J gene: TRBJ1-5
CDR3 length: 15
V gene: TRBV9
CDR3 protein: CASSPTGFSNQPQHF

J gene: TRBJ1-4
CDR3 length: 14
V gene: TRBV6-5
CDR3 protein: CASIDPATNEKLFF

J gene: TRBJ1-3
CDR3 length: 16
V gene: TRBV5-1
CDR3 protein: CASSLSGRTSGNTIYF

J gene: TRBJ1-2
CDR3 length: 16
V gene: TRBV11-2
CDR3 protein: CASSHLSQVPNYGYTF

J gene: TRBJ2-7
CDR3 length: 15
V gene: TRBV4-3
CDR3 protein: CASSQDRSGSYEQYF

J gene: TRBJ2-5
CDR3 length: 15
V gene: TRBV30
CDR3 protein: CAWSPGLAGQETQYF

J gene: TRBJ2-1
CDR3 length: 12
V gene: TRBV7-2
CDR3 protein: CASRLPWGEQFF

J gene: TRBJ2-5
CDR3 length: 15
V gene: TRBV5-6
CDR3 protein: CASSAGQGMGETQYF

J gene: TRBJ2-7
CDR3 length: 18
V gene: TRBV5-6
CDR3 protein: CASSLGLAGWGKYSEQYF

J gene: TRBJ2-2
CDR3 length: 12
V gene: TRBV7-9
CDR3 protein: CASSAGIGELFF

J gene: TRBJ2-1
CDR3 length: 14
V gene: TRBV9
CDR3 protein: CASSFGQGMGEQFF

J gene: TRBJ2-7
CDR3 length: 13
V gene: TRBV7-9
CDR3 protein: CASSPGHFYEQYF

J gene: TRBJ1-1
CDR3 length: 15
V gene: TRBV28
CDR3 protein: CASTPRSFLNTEAFF

J gene: TRBJ2-7
CDR3 length: 16
V gene: TRBV5-4
CDR3 protein: CASSLGHSGRGYEQYF

J gene: TRBJ2-2
CDR3 length: 16
V gene: TRBV4-2
CDR3 protein: CASSQDRDRVTGELFF

J gene: TRBJ1-5
CDR3 length: 14
V gene: TRBV6-5
CDR3 protein: CASSYMQGNQPQHF

J gene: TRBJ2-7
CDR3 length: 13
V gene: TRBV7-9
CDR3 protein: CASSQGGSYEQYF

J gene: TRBJ2-5
CDR3 length: 17
V gene: TRBV5-1
CDR3 protein: CASRPYSLGPVEETQYF

J gene: TRBJ1-5
CDR3 length: 15
V gene: TRBV11-2
CDR3 protein: CASSLAGDVNQPQHF

J gene: TRBJ2-7
CDR3 length: 13
V gene: TRBV6-1
CDR3 protein: CASSEEDGYEQYF

J gene: TRBJ2-7
CDR3 length: 14
V gene: TRBV6-1
CDR3 protein: CASSVDRKTYEQYF

J gene: TRBJ2-3
CDR3 length: 14
V gene: TRBV4-1
CDR3 protein: CASSQVPGTDTQYF

J gene: TRBJ1-2
CDR3 length: 12
V gene: TRBV28
CDR3 protein: CASSLINYGYTF

J gene: TRBJ2-3
CDR3 length: 15
V gene: TRBV4-1
CDR3 protein: CASSQDGLRADTQYF

J gene: TRBJ2-7
CDR3 length: 15
V gene: TRBV4-3
CDR3 protein: CASSQVAGTSYEQYF

J gene: TRBJ2-1
CDR3 length: 12
V gene: TRBV7-6
CDR3 protein: CASSLRGVEQFF

J gene: TRBJ2-7
CDR3 length: 16
V gene: TRBV27
CDR3 protein: CASSYAIVGSPYEQYF

J gene: TRBJ2-7
CDR3 length: 15
V gene: TRBV4-1
CDR3 protein: CASSLSDRSGDEQYF

J gene: TRBJ2-2
CDR3 length: 16
V gene: TRBV27
CDR3 protein: CASSHLRLEGTGELFF

J gene: TRBJ2-3
CDR3 length: 19
V gene: TRBV7-8
CDR3 protein: CASSLAVRTGGHFTDTQYF

J gene: TRBJ2-2
CDR3 length: 15
V gene: TRBV23-1
CDR3 protein: CASIKHRAGTGELFF

J gene: TRBJ2-7
CDR3 length: 14
V gene: TRBV7-9
CDR3 protein: CASSEGGNTYEQYF